A single sample is the source of the 30 T cell receptor beta chains below, sequenced in a study of beta chain features in type 1 diabetes. These receptors' antigens are unknown. The study, taken as a whole, reports: People with Type 1 diabetes carried modestly yet significantly shorter TCRB CDR3s in all four CD4+ subsets.

Sequencing targeted expressed TCRB transcripts, as all isolated RNA had been reverse transcribed. Measured with immunoSEQ multiplex PCR; TCRdb has only the in-frame clones, and not every one. This table has around 650,000 clones, about an eighth appearing once. The specimen was naive CD4+ T cells from blood. The receptors stem from a young man with type 1 diabetes.

This clone was picked up a small number of times. CDR3 sequence (DNA): TGTGCCAGCAGCTTAGCGAGACAGGGCCTAGCAGGTACGCAGTATTTT. Translating gives CASSLARQGLAGTQYF. The chain couples TRBV7-2 to TRBJ2-3, with 7 bases aligning to TRBD1. J gave up 8 bases and V 0 bases, and 11 bases lay outside the gene matches. CDR3 length: 16 residues. CDR1 and CDR2 (germline): SGHTA, FQGNSA.

V gene TRBV28 combines with J gene TRBJ2-2, with TRBD2 identical over 11 bases. The CDR3 contains 16 residues. Germline-derived CDR1 and CDR2 are MDHEN and SYDVKM. The V segment lost 6 bases and the J segment 3 bases; nucleotides outside the gene matches: 6. This CDR3 is CASSLASGGYTGELFF. In nucleotides, the CDR3 is TGTGCCAGCAGCCTCGCTAGCGGGGGGTACACCGGGGAGCTGTTTTTT.

The chain is built from TRBV6-5 and TRBJ1-4; 10 bases match TRBD1. In germline, CDR1 is MNHEY, CDR2 SVGAGI. The CDR3 totals 14 residues. V lost 2 bases and J lost 7; bases outside the gene matches: 1. The CDR3 region is CASSYGTGVEKLFF. The CDR3 nucleotides read TGTGCCAGCAGTTACGGGACAGGGGTTGAAAAACTGTTTTTT.

The chain joins TRBV23-1 to TRBJ2-2; D not resolved. TRBV23-1 is placed among ORFs of uncertain function. The CDR3 runs 18 residues. The V end was cut by 2 bases, the J end by 5 bases, with 21 bases between. The chain's CDR3 is CASSQLTLKNRMTGELFF. Here the CDR3 DNA reads TGCGCCAGCAGTCAACTAACTCTCAAGAACCGGATGACCGGGGAGCTGTTTTTT.

The J gene is TRBJ2-7, the V gene TRBV28; maybe TRBD2 (6 bases). The CDR3 covers 14 residues. The germline V gene has CDR1 MDHEN and CDR2 SYDVKM. V was cut by 3 bases and J by 2 bases, with 11 bases left in between. The CDR3 bases are TGTGCCAGCAGTTTTGGGGGGAGGACCTACGAGCAGTACTTC. Translating gives CASSFGGRTYEQYF.

For the CDR3, the DNA is TGTGCCAGCAGTTTAAAGGGTAAGGTGAACACTGAAGCTTTCTTT. It is translated as CASSLKGKVNTEAFF. The chain links TRBV27 to TRBJ1-1, with D unresolved. V lost 2 bases to trimming and J lost 0 bases, with 10 bases between them. The CDR3 runs 15 residues. Germline V CDR1 and CDR2: MNHEY, SMNVEV (reference sequence).

This clone was seen a few times. The V call is TRBV9, the J call TRBJ1-2, with no clear D. Germline CDR1 and CDR2: SGDLS and YYNGEE. V was cut by 1 base and J by 2 bases, with 15 bases left in between. The CDR3 length is 16 residues. CDR3 in DNA: TGTGCCAGCAGCGTATCCGTGGCGGTGGGGAACTATGGCTACACCTTC. Encoded protein: CASSVSVAVGNYGYTF.

The rearrangement uses TRBV7-9 and TRBJ1-2; a possible D gene is TRBD1 (5 bases). V was trimmed by 3 bases and J by 5 bases, leaving 13 bases between them. CDR3 length: 14 residues. The germline V gene encodes CDR1 SEHNR and CDR2 FQNEAQ (reference sequence). CDR3 residues: CASSLGVQAYGYTF. The CDR3 DNA is TGTGCCAGCAGCTTGGGGGTTCAGGCATATGGCTACACCTTC.

This clone has more than one count but fewer than ten. The chain combines TRBV7-2 with TRBJ2-1; TRBD1 agrees at 10 bases. Germline loops: CDR1 SGHTA, CDR2 FQGNSA. This CDR3 has 15 amino acids. The V gene end was trimmed by 4 bases and the J gene end by 8 bases; junction bases not matched to a gene: 8. CDR3 coding DNA: TGTGCCAGCAGCTCCCGGGACAGGGGCTGGGATGAGCAGTTCTTC. Its protein is CASSSRDRGWDEQFF.

This clone was seen a handful of times. The genes are TRBV6-5 and TRBJ2-5, with D perhaps matching TRBD1 or TRBD2 (5 bases each). V lost 0 bases and J 3 bases, leaving 11 bases between the germline ends. This CDR3 is built from 15 residues. Germline lookup yields CDR1 MNHEY and CDR2 SVGAGI. As DNA, the CDR3 is TGTGCCAGCAGTTACTCTTATCTGGGGGAAGAGACCCAGTACTTC. This codes for CASSYSYLGEETQYF.

The rearrangement links TRBV10-3 to TRBJ1-2; 7 bases are shared with TRBD1. J gave up 0 bases and V 0 bases, and 4 bases lay outside the gene matches. Germline lookup yields CDR1 ENHRY and CDR2 SYGVKD. The CDR3 runs 16 residues. The CDR3 nucleotides read TGTGCCATCAGTGAGTCAAGACAGGGTACTAACTATGGCTACACCTTC. This encodes CAISESRQGTNYGYTF.

V and J are TRBV27 and TRBJ1-2; maybe TRBD1 (5 bases). CDR1 MNHEY and CDR2 SMNVEV come from the germline V gene (reference sequence). This CDR3 contains 13 residues. The V and J ends lost 6 bases and 7 bases respectively, with 15 bases between them. The CDR3 DNA sequence: TGTGCCAGCAGATTAGGGACCTCGGGTGGCTACACCTTC. Its protein product is CASRLGTSGGYTF.

The V gene is TRBV4-3, the J gene TRBJ2-2; weak D call: TRBD1 (6 bases). V gave up 0 bases and J gave up 7 bases, with 18 bases separating them. This CDR3 is built from 17 residues. Germline V gene lookup returns CDR1 LGHNA and CDR2 YSLEER. CDR3 protein: CASSQEVPQGQGGELFF. The CDR3 nucleotides read TGCGCCAGCAGCCAAGAAGTCCCCCAGGGGCAGGGCGGGGAGCTGTTTTTT.

V is TRBV7-9 and J is TRBJ2-2; tentatively, D is TRBD1 (5 bases). The length of the CDR3 is 15 residues. CDR1 and CDR2 (germline): SEHNR, FQNEAQ (reference sequence). V lost 3 bases to trimming and J lost 2 bases, with 10 bases between them. The CDR3 DNA is TGTGCCAGCAGCTTTCAGGACACCAACACCGGGGAGCTGTTTTTT. Its protein product is CASSFQDTNTGELFF.

The chain links TRBV19 to TRBJ2-3; D may match TRBD1 or TRBD2 (5 bases each). Trimming removed 5 bases at V and 1 base at J, with 13 bases between. The CDR3 totals 15 residues. The V gene's germline CDR1 is LNHDA and CDR2 SQIVND (reference sequence). Here the CDR3 DNA reads TGTGCCAGTAGTGTCGGGACGGTAGGCACAGATACGCAGTATTTT. Amino acid sequence: CASSVGTVGTDTQYF.

V and J are TRBV10-3 and TRBJ1-2; tentatively, D is TRBD1 (5 bases). The germline V and J ends were trimmed by 2 bases and 8 bases, with 12 bases remaining between them. CDR3 length: 13 amino acids. Germline V lookup: CDR1 ENHRY, CDR2 SYGVKD. Written as DNA, the CDR3 is TGTGCCATCAGTGAGATTACGGAGGGGGGCTACACCTTC. Translating it yields CAISEITEGGYTF.

This clone was seen more than once but under ten times. This sequence joins TRBV29-1 and TRBJ2-1; perhaps TRBD2 as D (5 bases). The ends were cut back, 6 bases at V and 0 bases at J, with 12 bases in the middle. CDR3 length: 14 amino acids. The germline V gene has CDR1 SQVTM and CDR2 ANQGSEA. CDR3 amino acids: CSVGAYSSYNEQFF. The CDR3 DNA follows: TGCAGCGTGGGAGCTTATAGCTCCTACAATGAGCAGTTCTTC.

This clone was recorded a few times. This chain joins TRBV7-9 and TRBJ1-6; TRBD1 agrees at 9 bases. Germline V gives CDR1 SEHNR, CDR2 FQNEAQ (reference sequence). The CDR3 runs 13 residues. Trimming cost V 5 bases and J 10 bases; bases outside gene matches: 3. The CDR3 region is CASSGQGRSPLHF. The DNA of the CDR3 is TGTGCCAGCAGCGGACAGGGGCGATCACCCCTCCACTTT.

This clone was counted between two and nine times. CDR3 loop: CASSVGEHGDHTEAFF. CDR3 DNA sequence: TGTGCCAGCAGCGTAGGGGAGCACGGGGATCACACTGAAGCTTTCTTT. This chain connects TRBV9 to TRBJ1-1; D gene unclear. This CDR3 spans 16 amino acids. Trimming pared 0 bases from V and 3 bases from J, leaving 15 bases between. Per germline, CDR1 SGDLS and CDR2 YYNGEE. The full variable domain, rest sourced from reference TRBV9 and TRBJ1-1, is DSGVTQTPKHLITATGQRVTLRCSPRSGDLSVYWYQQSLDQGLQFLIQYYNGEERAKGNILERFSAQQFPDLHSELNLSSLELGDSALYFCASSVGEHGDHTEAFFGQGTRLTVV.

V is TRBV11-3 and J is TRBJ2-1; TRBD1 matches at 7 bases. With V trimmed by 1 base and J by 9 bases, 6 bases remained unmatched. The CDR3 covers 14 residues. Germline loops: CDR1 SGHNT, CDR2 YENEEA. This CDR3 reads CASSLATGVGEQFF. The CDR3 bases are TGTGCCAGCAGCTTAGCCACAGGGGTTGGTGAGCAGTTCTTC.

The chain recombines TRBV13 with TRBJ2-3; 11 bases agree with TRBD2. The trim removed 6 bases at V and 4 bases at J, leaving 9 bases unmatched. The CDR3 has 16 residues. Looked up from germline, CDR1 is PRHDT and CDR2 is FYEKMQ (reference sequence). The CDR3: CASSRPTSGDPDTQYF. The CDR3 coding sequence is TGTGCCAGCAGTCGTCCGACTAGCGGGGACCCAGATACGCAGTATTTT.

This chain uses TRBV2 with TRBJ2-1; 7 bases are a match to TRBD1. The germline V gene has CDR1 SNHLY and CDR2 FYNNEI. This CDR3 is 15 amino acids long. Trimming cost V 4 bases and J 6 bases; bases outside gene matches: 9. The CDR3 coding sequence is TGTGCCAGCAGTGGCCTTCCTCCAGGGGGCAATGAGCAGTTCTTC. The encoded protein is CASSGLPPGGNEQFF.

The sample holds a few counts of this clone. This sequence joins TRBV2 and TRBJ2-7; D is ambiguous. The CDR3 extends over 12 amino acids. V lost 8 bases to trimming and J lost 2 bases, with 10 bases between them. The germline gives CDR1 SNHLY, CDR2 FYNNEI. The CDR3 loop is CASSSEAYEQYF. In DNA, the CDR3 is TGTGCCAGCTCAAGTGAAGCCTACGAGCAGTACTTC.

This clone was recorded a few times. The chain couples TRBV9 to TRBJ2-5; TRBD2 matches 7 bases. There are 14 residues in the CDR3. CDR1 and CDR2 (germline): SGDLS, YYNGEE. The trim removed 0 bases at V and 5 bases at J, leaving 4 bases unmatched. CDR3 residues: CASSVGREGETQYF. The CDR3 coding sequence is TGTGCCAGCAGCGTAGGCAGGGAGGGTGAGACCCAGTACTTC.

The chain links TRBV7-8 to TRBJ2-3; no clear D. CDR3 length: 12 residues. Trimming took 3 bases from V and 7 from J, leaving 8 bases between them. Germline V lookup: CDR1 SGHVS, CDR2 FQNEAQ. The CDR3 bases are TGTGCCAGCAGCTTTCCCGAGAATACGCAGTATTTT. It translates to CASSFPENTQYF.

This clone has only a few counts. The V call is TRBV4-3, the J call TRBJ2-7; D gene uncertain. Trimming shortened V by 3 bases and J by 0 bases, and 12 bases separated the two germline ends. The CDR3 length is 15 residues. Germline CDR1 LGHNA, CDR2 YSLEER. This CDR3 reads CASSQGAGSSYEQYF. The CDR3 DNA sequence: TGCGCCAGCAGCCAGGGCGCAGGAAGCTCCTACGAGCAGTACTTC.

This clone was observed a handful of times. The chain uses TRBV19 and TRBJ1-6, with D maybe TRBD1 (6 bases). Germline V gives CDR1 LNHDA, CDR2 SQIVND (reference sequence). This CDR3 spans 14 amino acids. The ends were cut back, 0 bases at V and 11 bases at J, with 11 bases in the middle. The CDR3 region has the DNA TGTGCCAGTAGTATAGAAAGGACAGTTCCACCCCTCCACTTT. This translates into CASSIERTVPPLHF.

This rearrangement joins TRBV5-1 to TRBJ2-3, with TRBD2 matching over 7 bases. J lost 7 bases, V lost 0 bases, and 11 bases had no gene match. Germline values: CDR1 SGHRS, CDR2 YFSETQ. This CDR3 is 16 amino acids long. This chain's CDR3 is CASSLEAGVPGNTQYF. In nucleotides, the CDR3 is TGCGCCAGCAGCTTGGAGGCGGGGGTGCCTGGGAATACGCAGTATTTT.

The J gene is TRBJ1-6, the V gene TRBV11-1, with 9 bases fitting TRBD1. Per germline, CDR1 SGHAT and CDR2 FQDESV (reference sequence). This CDR3 contains 14 residues. Losses at the gene ends were 5 bases for V and 7 bases for J; bases not matched to a gene: 3. The CDR3 loop reads CASSRQGGNSPLHF. The CDR3 bases are TGTGCCAGCAGCCGACAGGGGGGAAATTCACCCCTCCACTTT.

The chain joins TRBV19 to TRBJ1-2; D ambiguous. Deletions cut 6 bases from V and 4 bases from J, with 15 bases between. CDR1 and CDR2 (germline): LNHDA, SQIVND (reference sequence). There are 14 residues in the CDR3. CDR3: CASSEPTEIYGYTF. CDR3 nucleotides: TGTGCCAGTAGCGAGCCGACGGAAATCTATGGCTACACCTTC.